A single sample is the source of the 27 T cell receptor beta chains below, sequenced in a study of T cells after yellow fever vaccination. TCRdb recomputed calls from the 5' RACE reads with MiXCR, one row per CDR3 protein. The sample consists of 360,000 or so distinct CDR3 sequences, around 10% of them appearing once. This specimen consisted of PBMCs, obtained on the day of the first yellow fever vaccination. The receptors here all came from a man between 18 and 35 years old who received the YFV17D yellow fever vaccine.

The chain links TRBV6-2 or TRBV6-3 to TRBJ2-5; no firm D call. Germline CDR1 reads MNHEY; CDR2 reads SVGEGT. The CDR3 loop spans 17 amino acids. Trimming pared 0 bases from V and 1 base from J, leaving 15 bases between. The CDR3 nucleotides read TGTGCCAGCAGTTACTCACCTCCTACTTCCCCCCAAGAGACCCAGTACTTC. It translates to CASSYSPPTSPQETQYF.

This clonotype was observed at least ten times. The CDR3 bases are TGTGCCAGCAGCCAACTAGCGGCCCTCTCCTACGAGCAGTACTTC. Its protein product is CASSQLAALSYEQYF. This sequence joins TRBV12-3 or TRBV12-4 and TRBJ2-7; 8 nucleotides align to TRBD2. V dropped 6 bases and J dropped 0; count of bases not matched to a gene: 7. This CDR3 comprises 15 residues.

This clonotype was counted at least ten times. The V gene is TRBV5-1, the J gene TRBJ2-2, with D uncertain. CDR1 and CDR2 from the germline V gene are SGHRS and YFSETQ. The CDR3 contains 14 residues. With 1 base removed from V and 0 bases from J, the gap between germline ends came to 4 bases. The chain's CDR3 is CASSLIANTGELFF. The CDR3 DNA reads TGCGCCAGCAGCTTGATCGCGAACACCGGGGAGCTGTTTTTT.

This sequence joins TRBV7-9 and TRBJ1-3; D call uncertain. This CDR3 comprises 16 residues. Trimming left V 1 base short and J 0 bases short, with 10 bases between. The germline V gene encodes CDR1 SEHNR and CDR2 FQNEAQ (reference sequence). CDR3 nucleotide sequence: TGTGCCAGCAGCTTAGTGGCAGGACTCTCTGGAAACACCATATATTTT. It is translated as CASSLVAGLSGNTIYF. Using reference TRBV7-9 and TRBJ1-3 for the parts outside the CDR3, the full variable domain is DTGVSQNPRHKITKRGQNVTFRCDPISEHNRLYWYRQTLGQGPEFLTYFQNEAQLEKSRLLSDRFSAERPKGSFSTLEIQRTEQGDSAMYLCASSLVAGLSGNTIYFGEGSWLTVV.

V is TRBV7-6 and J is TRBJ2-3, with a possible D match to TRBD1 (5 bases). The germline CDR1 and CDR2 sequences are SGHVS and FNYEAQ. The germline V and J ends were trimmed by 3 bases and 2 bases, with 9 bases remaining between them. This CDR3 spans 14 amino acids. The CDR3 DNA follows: TGTGCCAGCAGCTTGGCAGGGATCACAGATACGCAGTATTTT. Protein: CASSLAGITDTQYF.

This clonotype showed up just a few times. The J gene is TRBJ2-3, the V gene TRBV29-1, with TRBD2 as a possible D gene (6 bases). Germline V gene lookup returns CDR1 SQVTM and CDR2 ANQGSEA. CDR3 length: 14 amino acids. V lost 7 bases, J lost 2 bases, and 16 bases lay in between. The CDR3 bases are TGCAGCGCCGCGGGGTGGGGTCCCACAGATACGCAGTATTTT. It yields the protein CSAAGWGPTDTQYF.

CDR3: CASSQGLAGQLDEQFF. CDR3 in DNA: TGTGCCAGCAGCCAAGGACTAGCGGGGCAGCTCGATGAGCAGTTCTTC. The chain joins TRBV3-1 to TRBJ2-1; TRBD2 matches 11 bases. Germline-derived CDR1 and CDR2 are LGHDT and YNNKEL (reference sequence). The CDR3 covers 16 residues. Germline trimming cut 1 base from V and 8 bases from J; bases unmatched to any gene: 7.

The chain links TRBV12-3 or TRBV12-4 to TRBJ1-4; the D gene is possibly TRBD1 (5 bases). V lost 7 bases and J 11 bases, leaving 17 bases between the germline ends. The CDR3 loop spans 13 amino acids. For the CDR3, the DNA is TGTGCCAGCAAAAAGGGCGGGGCAGGGAAACTGTTTTTT. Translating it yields CASKKGGAGKLFF.

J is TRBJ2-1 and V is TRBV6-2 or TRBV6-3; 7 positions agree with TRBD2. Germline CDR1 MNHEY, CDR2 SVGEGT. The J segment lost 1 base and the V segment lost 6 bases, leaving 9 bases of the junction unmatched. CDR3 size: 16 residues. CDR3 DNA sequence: TGTGCCAGCAGCCAGACTAGCCCGATATCCTACAATGAGCAGTTCTTC. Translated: CASSQTSPISYNEQFF.

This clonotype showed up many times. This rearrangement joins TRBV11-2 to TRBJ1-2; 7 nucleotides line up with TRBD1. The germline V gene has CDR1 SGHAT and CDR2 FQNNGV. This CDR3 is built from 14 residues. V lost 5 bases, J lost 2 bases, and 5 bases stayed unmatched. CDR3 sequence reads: CASSPMGQNYGYTF. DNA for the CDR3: TGTGCCAGCAGCCCCATGGGACAGAACTATGGCTACACCTTC.

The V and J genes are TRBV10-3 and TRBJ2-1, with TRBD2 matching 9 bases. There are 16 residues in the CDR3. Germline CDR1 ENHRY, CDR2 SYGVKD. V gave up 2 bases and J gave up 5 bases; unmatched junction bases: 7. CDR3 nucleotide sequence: TGTGCCATCAGTGAGCGCGGGGGGGTCACTCACAATGAGCAGTTCTTC. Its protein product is CAISERGGVTHNEQFF.

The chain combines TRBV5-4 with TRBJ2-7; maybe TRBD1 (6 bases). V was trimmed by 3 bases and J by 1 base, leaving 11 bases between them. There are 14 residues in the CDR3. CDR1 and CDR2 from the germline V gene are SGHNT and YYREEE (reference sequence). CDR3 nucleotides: TGTGCCAGCAGCTACGACAGGTCTTCCTACGAGCAGTACTTC. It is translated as CASSYDRSSYEQYF.

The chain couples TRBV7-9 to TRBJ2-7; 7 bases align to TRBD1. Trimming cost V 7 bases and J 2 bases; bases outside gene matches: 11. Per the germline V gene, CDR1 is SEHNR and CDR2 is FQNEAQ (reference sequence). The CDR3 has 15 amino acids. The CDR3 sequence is CASTIRWDRTYEQYV. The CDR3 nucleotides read TGTGCCAGCACCATTAGATGGGACAGAACCTACGAGCAGTACGTC.

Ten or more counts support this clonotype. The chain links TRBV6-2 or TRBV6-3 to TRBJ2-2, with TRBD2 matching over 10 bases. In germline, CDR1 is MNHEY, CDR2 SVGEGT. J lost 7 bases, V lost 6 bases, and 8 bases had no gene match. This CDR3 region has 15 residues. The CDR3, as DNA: TGTGCCAGCAGAATTAGCGGGGGGACAAGCGGGGAGCTGTTTTTT. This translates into CASRISGGTSGELFF.

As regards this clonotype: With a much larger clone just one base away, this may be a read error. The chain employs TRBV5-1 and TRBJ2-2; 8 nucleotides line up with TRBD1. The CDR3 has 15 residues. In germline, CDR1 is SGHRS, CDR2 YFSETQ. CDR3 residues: CSSSPGQGDTGELFF. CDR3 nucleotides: TGCTCCAGCAGCCCAGGACAGGGTGACACCGGGGAGCTGTTTTTT.

The CDR3 reads CSVPPGLAGREQYF. DNA of the CDR3: TGCAGTGTTCCGCCCGGACTAGCGGGGCGGGAGCAGTACTTC. V and J are TRBV20-1 and TRBJ2-7; 12 positions agree with TRBD2. Germline V gene data show CDR1 as DFQATT and CDR2 as SNEGSKA (reference sequence). CDR3 size: 14 residues. V dropped 7 bases and J dropped 7; count of bases not matched to a gene: 11.

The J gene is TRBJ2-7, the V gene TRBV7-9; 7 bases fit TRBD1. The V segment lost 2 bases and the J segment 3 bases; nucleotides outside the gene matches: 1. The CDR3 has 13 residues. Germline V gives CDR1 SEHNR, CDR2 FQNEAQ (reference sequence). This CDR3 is CASSLRDSYEQYF. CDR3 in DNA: TGTGCCAGCAGCTTAAGGGACAGCTACGAGCAGTACTTC.

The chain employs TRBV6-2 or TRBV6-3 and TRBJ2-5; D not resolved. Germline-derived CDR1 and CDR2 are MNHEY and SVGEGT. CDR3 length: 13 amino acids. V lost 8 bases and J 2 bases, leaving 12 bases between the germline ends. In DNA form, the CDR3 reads TGTGCCAGCGCGCGTCGGGCGCAAGAGACCCAGTACTTC. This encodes CASARRAQETQYF.

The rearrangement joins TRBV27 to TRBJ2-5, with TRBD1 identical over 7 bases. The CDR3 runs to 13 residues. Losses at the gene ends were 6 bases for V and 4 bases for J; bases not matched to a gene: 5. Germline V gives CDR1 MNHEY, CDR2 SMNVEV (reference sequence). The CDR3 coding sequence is TGTGCCAGCAGGGTCAGGGGGAGAGAGACCCAGTACTTC. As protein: CASRVRGRETQYF.

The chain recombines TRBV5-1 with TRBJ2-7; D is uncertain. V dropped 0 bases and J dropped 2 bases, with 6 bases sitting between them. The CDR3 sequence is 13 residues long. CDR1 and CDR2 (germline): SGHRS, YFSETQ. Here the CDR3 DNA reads TGCGCCAGCAGCTTGGGAGACGCCTACGAGCAGTACGTC. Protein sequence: CASSLGDAYEQYV.

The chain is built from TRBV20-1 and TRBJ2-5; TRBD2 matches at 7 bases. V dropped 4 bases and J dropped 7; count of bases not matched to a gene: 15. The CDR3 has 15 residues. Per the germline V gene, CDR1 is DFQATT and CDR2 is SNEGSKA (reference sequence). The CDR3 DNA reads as TGCAGTGCTACCCCCGTACTAGCGCTCGCGGGGACCCAGTACTTC. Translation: CSATPVLALAGTQYF.

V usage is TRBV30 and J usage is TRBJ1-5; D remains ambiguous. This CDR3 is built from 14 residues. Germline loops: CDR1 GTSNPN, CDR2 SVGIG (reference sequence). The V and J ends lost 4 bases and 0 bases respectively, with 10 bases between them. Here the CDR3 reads CAWTESYSNQPQHF. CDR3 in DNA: TGTGCCTGGACCGAGAGTTATAGCAATCAGCCCCAGCATTTT.

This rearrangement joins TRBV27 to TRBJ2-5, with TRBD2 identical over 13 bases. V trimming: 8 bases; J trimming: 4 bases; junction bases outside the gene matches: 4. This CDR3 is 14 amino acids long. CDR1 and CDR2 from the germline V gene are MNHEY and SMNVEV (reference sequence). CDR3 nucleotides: TGTGCCAGCGCCCGACTAGCGGGGGGAGAGACCCAGTACTTC. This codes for CASARLAGGETQYF.

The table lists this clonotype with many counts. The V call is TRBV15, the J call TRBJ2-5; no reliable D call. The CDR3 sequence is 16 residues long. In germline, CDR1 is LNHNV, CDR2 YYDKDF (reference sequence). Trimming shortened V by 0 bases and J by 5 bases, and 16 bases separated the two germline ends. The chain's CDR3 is CATSRDGGRRAETQYF. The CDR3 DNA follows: TGTGCCACCAGCAGAGATGGCGGCCGTCGGGCGGAGACCCAGTACTTC. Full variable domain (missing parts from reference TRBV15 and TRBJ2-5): DAMVIQNPRYQVTQFGKPVTLSCSQTLNHNVMYWYQQKSSQAPKLLFHYYDKDFNNEADTPDNFQSRRPNTSFCFLDIRSPGLGDTAMYLCATSRDGGRRAETQYFGPGTRLLVL.

CDR3 region: CASSGLADSNTGELFF. Here the CDR3 DNA reads TGTGCCAGCAGTGGCCTAGCGGACTCGAACACCGGGGAGCTGTTTTTT. The chain combines TRBV25-1 with TRBJ2-2; 7 bases fit TRBD2. The germline gives CDR1 MGHDK, CDR2 SYGVNS. The CDR3 is 16 residues long. V dropped 4 bases and J dropped 0; count of bases not matched to a gene: 5. The full variable domain, completed using reference TRBV25-1 and TRBJ2-2, is EADIYQTPRYLVIGTGKKITLECSQTMGHDKMYWYQQDPGMELHLIHYSYGVNSTEKGDLSSESTVSRIRTEHFPLTLESARPSHTSQYLCASSGLADSNTGELFFGEGSRLTVL.

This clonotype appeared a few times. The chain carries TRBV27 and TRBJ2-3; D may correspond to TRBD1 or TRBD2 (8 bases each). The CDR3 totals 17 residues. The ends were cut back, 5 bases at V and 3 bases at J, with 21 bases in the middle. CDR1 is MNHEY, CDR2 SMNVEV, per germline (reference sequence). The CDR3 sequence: CASSARQGPGGTDTQYF. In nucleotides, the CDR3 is TGTGCCAGCAGTGCCCGACAGGGGCCGGGAGGGACAGATACGCAGTATTTT.

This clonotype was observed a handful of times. CDR3 sequence: CASSWGLGGTEAFF. For the CDR3, the DNA is TGTGCCAGCAGCTGGGGACTCGGCGGCACTGAAGCTTTCTTT. This rearrangement joins TRBV5-4 to TRBJ1-1; weak D call: TRBD1 (5 bases). From germline, CDR1 is SGHNT and CDR2 YYREEE (reference sequence). Deletions cut 3 bases from V and 4 bases from J, with 13 bases between. The CDR3 is made up of 14 amino acids.